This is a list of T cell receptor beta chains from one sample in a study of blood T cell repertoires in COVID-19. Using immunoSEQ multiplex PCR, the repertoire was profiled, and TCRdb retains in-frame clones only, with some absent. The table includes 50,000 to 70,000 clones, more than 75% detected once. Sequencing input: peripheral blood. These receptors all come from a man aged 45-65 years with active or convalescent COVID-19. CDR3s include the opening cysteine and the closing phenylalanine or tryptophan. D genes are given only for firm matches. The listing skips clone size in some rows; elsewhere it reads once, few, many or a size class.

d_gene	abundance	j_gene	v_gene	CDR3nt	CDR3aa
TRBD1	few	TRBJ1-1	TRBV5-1	TGCGCCAGCAGCTCCACAGGGGCGGTTGGCACTGAAGCTTTCTTT	CASSSTGAVGTEAFF
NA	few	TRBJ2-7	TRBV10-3	TGTGCCATCAGTGAAGGCGGGACGGTCTCCTACGAGCAGTACTTC	CAISEGGTVSYEQYF
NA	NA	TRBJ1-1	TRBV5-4	TGTGCCAGCAGCGAGACAGTGAACACTGAAGCTTTCTTT	CASSETVNTEAFF
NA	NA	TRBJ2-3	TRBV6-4	TGTGCCAGCAGTGACTCGATCTTCGGGACAGATACGCAGTATTTT	CASSDSIFGTDTQYF
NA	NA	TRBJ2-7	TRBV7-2	TGTGCCAGCAGTCCGTTCCGGGACTGGAACTACGAGCAGTACTTC	CASSPFRDWNYEQYF
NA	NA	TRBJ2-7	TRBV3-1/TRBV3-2	TGTGCCAACAGCCCCACTAGGTACGAGCAGTACTTC	CANSPTRYEQYF
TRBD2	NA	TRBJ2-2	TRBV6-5	TGTGCCAGCAGTTTAGTTGCGGGGGGCCCCGGGGAGCTGTTTTTT	CASSLVAGGPGELFF
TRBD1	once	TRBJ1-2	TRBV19	TGTGCCAGTAGTCCCGGACAGGGGAATGGCTACACCTTC	CASSPGQGNGYTF
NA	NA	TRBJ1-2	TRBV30	TGTGCCTGGGCCGGGTACGGTGGCTACACCTTC	CAWAGYGGYTF
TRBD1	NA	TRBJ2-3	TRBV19	TGTGCCAGTAGTATTATAGGGACAGCTAGCACAGATACGCAGTATTTT	CASSIIGTASTDTQYF
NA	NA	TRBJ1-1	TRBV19	TGTGCCAGTAGTGTCCCGGGACTCCTTTCCGAAGCTTTCTTT	CASSVPGLLSEAFF
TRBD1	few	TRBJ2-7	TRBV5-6	TGTGCCAGCAGCTCTAAAACCGGGACAGGTTCGTACGAGCAGTACTTC	CASSSKTGTGSYEQYF
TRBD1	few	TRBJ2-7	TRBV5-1	TGCGCCAGCAGCGGGACAGGGTACGGGATTGACGAGCAGTACTTC	CASSGTGYGIDEQYF
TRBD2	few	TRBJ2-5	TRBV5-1	TGCGCCAGCAGCTCCGGGGGTAGCGGGGGGTATACCCAGTACTTC	CASSSGGSGGYTQYF
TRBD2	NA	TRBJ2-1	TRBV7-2	TGTGCCAGCAGCGAGCCGGGACTAGCTATAGATGAGCAGTTCTTC	CASSEPGLAIDEQFF
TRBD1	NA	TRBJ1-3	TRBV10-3	TGTGCCATCTCCGGGACAGGGGGTACTGGAGGAAACACCATATATTTT	CAISGTGGTGGNTIYF
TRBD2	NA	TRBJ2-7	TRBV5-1	TGCGCCAGCAGCTTGGTAGCGGGAGGGCCCGAGCAGTACTTC	CASSLVAGGPEQYF
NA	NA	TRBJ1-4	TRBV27	TGTGCCAGCAGACAGACGGGGACTACGACAACTAATGAAAAACTGTTTTTT	CASRQTGTTTTNEKLFF
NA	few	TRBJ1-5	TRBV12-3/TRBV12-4	TGTGCCAGCAGTTTCTCCACCACGGGTCCCCAGCATTTT	CASSFSTTGPQHF
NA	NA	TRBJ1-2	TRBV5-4	TGTGCCAGCAGCTTGGATTTAGGGGGGGCGGTCTATGGCTACACCTTC	CASSLDLGGAVYGYTF
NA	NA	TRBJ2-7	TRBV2	TGTGCCAGCGCCGTCGGCGCTCAGGGCGAGCAGTACTTC	CASAVGAQGEQYF
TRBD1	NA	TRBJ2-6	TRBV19	TGTGCCAGTACCTATACAGGGGGCCCTGGGGCCAACGTCCTGACTTTC	CASTYTGGPGANVLTF
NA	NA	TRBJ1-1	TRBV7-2	TGTGCCAGCAGTCCTACGATTTTAGCTTTCTTT	CASSPTILAFF
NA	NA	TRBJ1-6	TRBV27	TGTGCCAGCAGTTTAACCCCCCTCGACAGGCCCAATTCACCCCTCCACTTT	CASSLTPLDRPNSPLHF
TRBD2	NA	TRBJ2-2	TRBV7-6	TGTGCCAGCAGCTTACTAGCGGGAGATCACACCGGGGAGCTGTTTTTT	CASSLLAGDHTGELFF
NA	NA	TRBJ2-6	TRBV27	TGTGCCAGCAGTTTAAAGGTAGCCTCTGGGGCCAACGTCCTGACTTTC	CASSLKVASGANVLTF
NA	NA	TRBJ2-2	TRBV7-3	TGTGCCAGCAGCTTCCTTAACACCGGGGAGCTGTTTTTT	CASSFLNTGELFF
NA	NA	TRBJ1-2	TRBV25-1	TGTGCCAGCAGTGAAACAGGAGCTAACTATGGCTACACCTTC	CASSETGANYGYTF
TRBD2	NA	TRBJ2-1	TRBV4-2	TGTGCCAGCAGCCAAGTCAGGGCTAGCGGGAGACTTGAGCAGTTCTTC	CASSQVRASGRLEQFF
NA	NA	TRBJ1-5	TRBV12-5	TGTGCTAGTGGTTTGGGGCAGGGGATCAATCAGCCCCAGCATTTT	CASGLGQGINQPQHF
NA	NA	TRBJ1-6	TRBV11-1	TGTGCCAGCAGCTTAGATGGGCGTTTTAATTCACCCCTCCACTTT	CASSLDGRFNSPLHF
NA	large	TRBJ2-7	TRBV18	TGTGCCAGCTCACCGGGGCCCCCACAGGGCGGCTACGAGCAGTACTTC	CASSPGPPQGGYEQYF
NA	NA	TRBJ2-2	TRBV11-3	TGTGCCAGCAGCTTTAATTTTTTCGCCGGGGAGCTGTTTTTT	CASSFNFFAGELFF
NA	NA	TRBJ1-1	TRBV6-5	TGTGCCAGCAAAGCAACGTTGGACACTGAAGCTTTCTTT	CASKATLDTEAFF
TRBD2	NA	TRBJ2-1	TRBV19	TGTGCCAGCCGGTCTAGCGGGAGTGCGGATGAGCAGTTCTTC	CASRSSGSADEQFF
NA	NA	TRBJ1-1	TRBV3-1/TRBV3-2	TGTGCCAGCAGCCAAGGGAGGCAGAACACTGAAGCTTTCTTT	CASSQGRQNTEAFF
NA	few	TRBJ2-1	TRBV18	TGTGCCAGCTCACCCCCGAGCGATGAGCAGTTCTTC	CASSPPSDEQFF
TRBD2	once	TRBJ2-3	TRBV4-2	TGTGCCAGCAGCCAAGAACCTCGCGGGGGGGGTGGAGATACGCAGTATTTT	CASSQEPRGGGGDTQYF
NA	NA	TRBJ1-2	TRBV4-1	TGCGCCAGCAGCCAAGTTTCAGCTAACTATGGCTACACCTTC	CASSQVSANYGYTF
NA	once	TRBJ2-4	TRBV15	TGTGCCACCAGCACGTACGGACACGAGATTACGGACATTCAGTACTTC	CATSTYGHEITDIQYF
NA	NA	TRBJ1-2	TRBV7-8	TGTGCCAGCAGCCGCTCAGGGGACCCTAACTATGGCTACACCTTC	CASSRSGDPNYGYTF
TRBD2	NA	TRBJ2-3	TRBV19	TGTGCCAGTAGTATGGGACTAGTGGAAGATACGCAGTATTTT	CASSMGLVEDTQYF
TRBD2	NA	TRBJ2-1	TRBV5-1	TGCGCCAGCAGCACGGGACTAGCAGGGAACTACAATGAGCAGTTCTTC	CASSTGLAGNYNEQFF
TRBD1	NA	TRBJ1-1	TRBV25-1	TGTGCCAGCACCTCACAGGGGCGGACTGAAGCTTTCTTT	CASTSQGRTEAFF
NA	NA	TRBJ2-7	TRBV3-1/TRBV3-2	TGTGCCAGCAGCCAAGCGTACGAGCAGTACTTC	CASSQAYEQYF